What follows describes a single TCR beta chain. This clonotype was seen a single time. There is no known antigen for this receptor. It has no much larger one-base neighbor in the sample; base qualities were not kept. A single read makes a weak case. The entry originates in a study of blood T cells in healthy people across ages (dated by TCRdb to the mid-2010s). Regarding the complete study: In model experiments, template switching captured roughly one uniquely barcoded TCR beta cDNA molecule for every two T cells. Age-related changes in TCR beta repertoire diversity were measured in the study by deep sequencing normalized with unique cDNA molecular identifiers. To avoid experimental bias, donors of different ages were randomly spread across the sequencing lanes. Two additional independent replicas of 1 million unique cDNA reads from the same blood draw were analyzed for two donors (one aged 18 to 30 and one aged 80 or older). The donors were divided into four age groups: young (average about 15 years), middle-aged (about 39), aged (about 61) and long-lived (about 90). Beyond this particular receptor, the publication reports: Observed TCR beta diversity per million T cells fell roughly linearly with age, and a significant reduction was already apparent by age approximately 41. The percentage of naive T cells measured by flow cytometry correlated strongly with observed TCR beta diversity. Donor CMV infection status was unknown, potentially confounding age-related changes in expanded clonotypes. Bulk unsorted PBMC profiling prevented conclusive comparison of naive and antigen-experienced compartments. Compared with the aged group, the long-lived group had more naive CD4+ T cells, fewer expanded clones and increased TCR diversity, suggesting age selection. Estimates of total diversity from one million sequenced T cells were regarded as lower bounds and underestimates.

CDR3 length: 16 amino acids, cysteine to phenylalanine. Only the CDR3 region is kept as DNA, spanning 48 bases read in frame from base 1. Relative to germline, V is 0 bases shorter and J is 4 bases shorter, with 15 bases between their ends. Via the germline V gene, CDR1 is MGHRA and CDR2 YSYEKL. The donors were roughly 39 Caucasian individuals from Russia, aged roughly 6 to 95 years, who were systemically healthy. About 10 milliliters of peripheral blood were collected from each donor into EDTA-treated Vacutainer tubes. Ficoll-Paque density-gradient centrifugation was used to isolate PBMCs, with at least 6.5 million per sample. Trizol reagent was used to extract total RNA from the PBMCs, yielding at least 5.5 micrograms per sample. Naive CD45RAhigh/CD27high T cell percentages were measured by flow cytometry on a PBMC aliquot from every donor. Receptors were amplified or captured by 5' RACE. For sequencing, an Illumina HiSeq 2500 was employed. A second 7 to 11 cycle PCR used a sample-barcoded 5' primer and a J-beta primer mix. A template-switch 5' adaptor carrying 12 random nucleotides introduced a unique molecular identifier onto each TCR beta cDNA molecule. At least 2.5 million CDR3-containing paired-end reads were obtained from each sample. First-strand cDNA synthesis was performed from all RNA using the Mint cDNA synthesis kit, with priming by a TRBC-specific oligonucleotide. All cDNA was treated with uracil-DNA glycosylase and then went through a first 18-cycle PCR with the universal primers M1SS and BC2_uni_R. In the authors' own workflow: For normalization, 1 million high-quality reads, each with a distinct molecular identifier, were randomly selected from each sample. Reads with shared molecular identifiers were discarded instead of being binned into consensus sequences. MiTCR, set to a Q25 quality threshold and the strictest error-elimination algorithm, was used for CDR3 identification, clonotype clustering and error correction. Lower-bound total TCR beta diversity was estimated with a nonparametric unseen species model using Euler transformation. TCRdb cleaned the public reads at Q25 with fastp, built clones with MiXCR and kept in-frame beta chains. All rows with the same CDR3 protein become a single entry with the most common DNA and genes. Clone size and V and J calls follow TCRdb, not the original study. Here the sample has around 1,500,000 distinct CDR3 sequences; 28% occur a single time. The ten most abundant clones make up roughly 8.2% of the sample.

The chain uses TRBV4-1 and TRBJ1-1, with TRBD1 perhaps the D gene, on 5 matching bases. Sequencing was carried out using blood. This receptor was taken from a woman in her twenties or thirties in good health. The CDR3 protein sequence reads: CASSQDQAGSVTEAFF. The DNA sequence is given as TGCGCCAGCAGCCAAGATCAGGCAGGGTCGGTCACTGAAGCTTTCTTT.